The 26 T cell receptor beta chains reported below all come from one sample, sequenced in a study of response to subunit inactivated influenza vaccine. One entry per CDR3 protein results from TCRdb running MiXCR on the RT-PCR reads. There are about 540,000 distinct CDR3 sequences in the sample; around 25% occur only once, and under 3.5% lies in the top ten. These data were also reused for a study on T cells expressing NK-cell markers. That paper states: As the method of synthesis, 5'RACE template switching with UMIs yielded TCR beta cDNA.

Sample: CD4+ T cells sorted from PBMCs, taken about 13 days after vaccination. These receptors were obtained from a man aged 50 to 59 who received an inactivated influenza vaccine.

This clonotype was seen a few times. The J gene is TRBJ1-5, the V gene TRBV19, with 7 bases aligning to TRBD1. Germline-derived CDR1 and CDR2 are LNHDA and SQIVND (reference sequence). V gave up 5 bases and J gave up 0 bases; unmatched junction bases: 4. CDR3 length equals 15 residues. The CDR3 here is CASSGQVDSNQPQHF. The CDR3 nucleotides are TGTGCCAGTAGTGGACAGGTAGATAGCAATCAGCCCCAGCATTTT.

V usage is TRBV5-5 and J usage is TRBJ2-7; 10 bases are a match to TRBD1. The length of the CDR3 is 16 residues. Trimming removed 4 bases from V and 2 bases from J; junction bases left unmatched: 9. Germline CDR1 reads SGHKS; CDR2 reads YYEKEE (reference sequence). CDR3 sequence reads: CASSQARDRGTYEQYF. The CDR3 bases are TGTGCCAGCAGCCAAGCCCGGGACAGGGGAACCTACGAGCAGTACTTC.

For the CDR3, the DNA is TGTGCCAGCAGTTACTCGACAACATCTAGCAATCAGCCCCAGCATTTT. Protein sequence: CASSYSTTSSNQPQHF. The genes are TRBV6-2 or TRBV6-3 and TRBJ1-5; no firm D call. V was trimmed by 0 bases and J by 0 bases, leaving 9 bases between them. There are 16 residues in the CDR3. Germline assignment: CDR1 MNHEY and CDR2 SVGEGT.

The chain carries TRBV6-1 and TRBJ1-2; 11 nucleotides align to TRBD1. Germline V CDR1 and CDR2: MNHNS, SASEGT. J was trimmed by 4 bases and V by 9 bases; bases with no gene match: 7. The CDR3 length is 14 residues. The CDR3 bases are TGTGCCAGAAGTCGGGACAGGGGGGCCTATGGCTACACCTTC. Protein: CARSRDRGAYGYTF.

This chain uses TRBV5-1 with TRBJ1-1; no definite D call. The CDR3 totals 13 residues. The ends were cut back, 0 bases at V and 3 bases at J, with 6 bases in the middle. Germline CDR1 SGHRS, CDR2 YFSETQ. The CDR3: CASSLEQHTEAFF. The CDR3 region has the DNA TGCGCCAGCAGCTTGGAACAGCACACTGAAGCTTTCTTT. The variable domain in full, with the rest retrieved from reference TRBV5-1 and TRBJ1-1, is KAGVTQTPRYLIKTRGQQVTLSCSPISGHRSVSWYQQTPGQGLQFLFEYFSETQRNKGNFPGRFSGRQFSNSRSEMNVSTLELGDSALYLCASSLEQHTEAFFGQGTRLTVV.

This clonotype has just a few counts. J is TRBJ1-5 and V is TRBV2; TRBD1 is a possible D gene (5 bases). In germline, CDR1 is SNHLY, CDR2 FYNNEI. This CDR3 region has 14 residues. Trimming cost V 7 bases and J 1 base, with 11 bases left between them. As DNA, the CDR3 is TGTGCCAGCAAGTCCGACAGAAGCAATCAGCCCCAGCATTTT. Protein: CASKSDRSNQPQHF.

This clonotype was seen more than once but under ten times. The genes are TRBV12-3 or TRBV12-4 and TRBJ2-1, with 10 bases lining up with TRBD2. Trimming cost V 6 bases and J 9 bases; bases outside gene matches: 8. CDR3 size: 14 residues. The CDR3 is CASRVFSGGSEQFF. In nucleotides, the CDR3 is TGTGCCAGCAGGGTCTTTAGCGGGGGGTCTGAGCAGTTCTTC.

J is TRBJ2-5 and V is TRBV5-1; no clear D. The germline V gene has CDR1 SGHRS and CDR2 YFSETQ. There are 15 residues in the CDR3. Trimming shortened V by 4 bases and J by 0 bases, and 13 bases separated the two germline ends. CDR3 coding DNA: TGCGCCAGCAGCCCGGCCGTCTACCACCAAGAGACCCAGTACTTC. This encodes CASSPAVYHQETQYF.

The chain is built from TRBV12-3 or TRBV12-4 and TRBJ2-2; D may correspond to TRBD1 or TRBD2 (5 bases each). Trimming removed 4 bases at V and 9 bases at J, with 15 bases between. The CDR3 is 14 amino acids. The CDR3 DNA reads TGTGCCAGCAGTTCCGGGACGGCTGGCCGGGAGCTGTTTTTT. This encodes CASSSGTAGRELFF.

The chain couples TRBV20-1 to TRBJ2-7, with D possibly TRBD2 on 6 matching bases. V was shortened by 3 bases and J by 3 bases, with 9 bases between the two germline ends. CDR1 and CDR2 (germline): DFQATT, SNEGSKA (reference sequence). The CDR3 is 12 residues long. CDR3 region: CSASGSIYEQYF. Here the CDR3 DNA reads TGCAGTGCTAGCGGGAGTATCTACGAGCAGTACTTC.

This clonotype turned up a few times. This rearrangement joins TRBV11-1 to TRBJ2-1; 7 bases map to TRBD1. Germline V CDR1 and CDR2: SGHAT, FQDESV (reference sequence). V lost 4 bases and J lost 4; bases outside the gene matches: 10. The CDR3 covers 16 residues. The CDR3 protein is CASSYPGGTAYNEQFF. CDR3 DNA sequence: TGTGCCAGCAGCTACCCAGGGGGTACGGCTTACAATGAGCAGTTCTTC.

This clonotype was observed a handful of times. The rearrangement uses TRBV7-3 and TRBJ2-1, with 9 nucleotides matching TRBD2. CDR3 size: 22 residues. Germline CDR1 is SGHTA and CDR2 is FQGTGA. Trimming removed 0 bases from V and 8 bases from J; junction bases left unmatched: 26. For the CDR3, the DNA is TGTGCCAGCAGCTTAACCCGCTCCGAAGGGCGGGGGGGCAGAGGGTACAGTTATGAGCAGTTCTTC. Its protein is CASSLTRSEGRGGRGYSYEQFF.

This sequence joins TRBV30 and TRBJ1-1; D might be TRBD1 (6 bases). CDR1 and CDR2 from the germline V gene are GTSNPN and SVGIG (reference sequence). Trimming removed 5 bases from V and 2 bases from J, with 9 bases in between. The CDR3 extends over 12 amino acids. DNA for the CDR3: TGTGCCTGGGACAGGCTAAACACTGAAGCTTTCTTT. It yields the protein CAWDRLNTEAFF.

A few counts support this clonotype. The CDR3 loop reads CASSLVSGARSETQYF. The CDR3 DNA sequence: TGTGCCAGCAGCTTAGTTTCGGGGGCGCGCTCGGAGACCCAGTACTTC. The V and J genes are TRBV7-9 and TRBJ2-5, with D perhaps assigned TRBD1 or TRBD2 (6 bases each). Trimming removed 1 base at V and 5 bases at J, with 17 bases between. Germline V gives CDR1 SEHNR, CDR2 FQNEAQ (reference sequence). This CDR3 is 16 amino acids long.

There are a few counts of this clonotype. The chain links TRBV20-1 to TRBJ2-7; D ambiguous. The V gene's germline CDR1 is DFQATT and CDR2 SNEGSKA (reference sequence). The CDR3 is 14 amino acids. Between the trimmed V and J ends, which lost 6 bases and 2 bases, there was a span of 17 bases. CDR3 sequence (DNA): TGCAGTGCCTCGGGTGGGTCGGATGCCTACGAGCAGTACTTC. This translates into CSASGGSDAYEQYF.

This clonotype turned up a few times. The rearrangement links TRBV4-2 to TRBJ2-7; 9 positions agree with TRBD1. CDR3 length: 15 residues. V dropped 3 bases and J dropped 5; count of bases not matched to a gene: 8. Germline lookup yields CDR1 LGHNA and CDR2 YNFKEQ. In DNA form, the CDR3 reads TGTGCCAGCAGCCAGCGTTGGACAGGGGAAAACGAGCAGTACTTC. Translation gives CASSQRWTGENEQYF.

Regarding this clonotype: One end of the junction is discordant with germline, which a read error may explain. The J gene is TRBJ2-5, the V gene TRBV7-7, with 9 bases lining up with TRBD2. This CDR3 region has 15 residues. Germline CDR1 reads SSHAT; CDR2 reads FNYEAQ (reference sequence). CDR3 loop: CASSFGLAGQETQYF. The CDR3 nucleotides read TGTGCTAGCAGCTTTGGGCTAGCGGGGCAAGAGACCCAGTACTTC.

CDR3 protein: CATSESSGRSYNEQFF. The CDR3 DNA reads TGTGCCACCAGTGAGTCTAGCGGGAGAAGTTACAATGAGCAGTTCTTC. The chain is built from TRBV24-1 and TRBJ2-1, with TRBD2 identical over 10 bases. V was clipped by 4 bases and J by 4 bases; unmatched bases: 6. There are 16 residues in the CDR3. The germline gives CDR1 KGHDR, CDR2 SFDVKD.

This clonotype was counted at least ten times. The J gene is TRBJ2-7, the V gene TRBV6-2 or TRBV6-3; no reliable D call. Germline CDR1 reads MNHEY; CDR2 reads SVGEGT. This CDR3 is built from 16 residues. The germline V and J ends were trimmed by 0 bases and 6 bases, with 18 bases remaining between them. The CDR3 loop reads CASSYSMSPNPSEQYF. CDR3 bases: TGTGCCAGCAGTTACTCGATGTCACCTAACCCTTCCGAGCAGTACTTC.

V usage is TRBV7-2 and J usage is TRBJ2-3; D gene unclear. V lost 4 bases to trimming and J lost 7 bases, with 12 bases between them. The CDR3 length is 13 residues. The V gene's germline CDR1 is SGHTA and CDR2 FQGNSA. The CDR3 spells CASSSPERNTQYF. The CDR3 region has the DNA TGTGCCAGCAGCTCACCCGAGAGGAATACGCAGTATTTT.

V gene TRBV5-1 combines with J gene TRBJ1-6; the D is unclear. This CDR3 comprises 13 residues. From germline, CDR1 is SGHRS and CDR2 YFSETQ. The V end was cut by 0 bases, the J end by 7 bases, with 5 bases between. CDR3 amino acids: CASSLVVNSPLHF. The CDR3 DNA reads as TGCGCCAGCAGCTTGGTTGTGAATTCACCCCTCCACTTT.

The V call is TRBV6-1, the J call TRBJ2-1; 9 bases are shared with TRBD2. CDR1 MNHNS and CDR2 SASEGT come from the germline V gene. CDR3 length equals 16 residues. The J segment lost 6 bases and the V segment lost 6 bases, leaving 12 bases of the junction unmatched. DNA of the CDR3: TGTGCCAGCAGGCGAAGCTCCGGCGGGAGGGGCAATGAGCAGTTCTTC. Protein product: CASRRSSGGRGNEQFF.

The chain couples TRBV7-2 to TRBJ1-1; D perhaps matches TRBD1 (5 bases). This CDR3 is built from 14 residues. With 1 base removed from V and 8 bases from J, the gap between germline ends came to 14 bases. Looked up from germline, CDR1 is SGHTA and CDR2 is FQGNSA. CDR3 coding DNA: TGTGCCAGCAGCTTAGACCGGGACTTAGGAGAAGCTTTCTTT. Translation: CASSLDRDLGEAFF.

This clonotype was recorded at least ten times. CDR3 protein: CASSFKRGGFDTQYF. In DNA form, the CDR3 reads TGTGCCAGCAGCTTCAAGCGGGGGGGCTTCGATACGCAGTATTTT. This chain connects TRBV11-2 to TRBJ2-3, with 10 bases that match TRBD2. CDR1 and CDR2 (germline): SGHAT, FQNNGV. The CDR3 totals 15 residues. The junction had 6 bases not matched to a gene; V was cut back by 3 bases and J by 6 bases.

CDR3 amino acids: CASSPMFAGELFF. CDR3 DNA: TGTGCCAGCAGCCCAATGTTCGCCGGGGAGCTGTTTTTT. V gene TRBV5-6 combines with J gene TRBJ2-2; D ambiguous. The CDR3 runs to 13 residues. Germline-derived CDR1 and CDR2 are SGHDT and YYEEEE. The ends were cut back, 4 bases at V and 6 bases at J, with 10 bases in the middle.

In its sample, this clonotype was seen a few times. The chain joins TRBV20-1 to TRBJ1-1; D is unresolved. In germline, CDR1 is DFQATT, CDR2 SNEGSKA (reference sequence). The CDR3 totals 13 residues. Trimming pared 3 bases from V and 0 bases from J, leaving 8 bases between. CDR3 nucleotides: TGCAGTGCTAGTACACTAATGAACACTGAAGCTTTCTTT. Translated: CSASTLMNTEAFF.